One sample yielded the 12 T cell receptor beta chains listed below, sequenced in a study of blood T cell repertoires in COVID-19. TCRdb keeps only in-frame clones here, not all; method: immunoSEQ multiplex PCR. The repertoire consists of about 400,000 clones, with over 85% occurring once and the leading ten covering 1.7%. The sequenced material came from PBMCs or T cells enriched from blood (not recorded which). The source of these receptors is a woman aged 25 to 45 who had recovered from COVID-19.

The chain uses TRBV2 and TRBJ1-1; TRBD1 agrees at 12 bases. This CDR3 is 16 amino acids long. V was clipped by 6 bases and J by 0 bases; unmatched bases: 5. Germline V lookup: CDR1 SNHLY, CDR2 FYNNEI. The CDR3 coding sequence is TGTGCCAGCAGGCCTGGGACAGGGGGCTTGAACACTGAAGCTTTCTTT. It encodes CASRPGTGGLNTEAFF.

The chain couples TRBV7-3 to TRBJ2-1; 9 bases are a match to TRBD1. Germline V lookup: CDR1 SGHTA, CDR2 FQGTGA. V dropped 5 bases and J dropped 7; count of bases not matched to a gene: 3. The CDR3 runs to 13 residues. The CDR3 protein is CASSRQGGNEQFF. The CDR3 DNA reads as TGTGCCAGCAGCAGACAGGGGGGGAATGAGCAGTTCTTC.

V and J are TRBV18 and TRBJ1-2, with D possibly matching TRBD1 (5 bases). Germline CDR1 is KGHSH and CDR2 is LQKENI. V was clipped by 2 bases and J by 6 bases, with 22 bases between them. This CDR3 has 17 amino acids. The CDR3 DNA is TGTGCCAGCTCACCAATCCAGGGCTCAGTCCATCGGGATGGCTACACCTTC. Its translation is CASSPIQGSVHRDGYTF.

In DNA form, the CDR3 reads TGTGCCAGCAGCCTCACACCGTTGGGGACAGGGAACTTTTCGAACACCATATATTTT. Translation: CASSLTPLGTGNFSNTIYF. The rearrangement links TRBV7-9 to TRBJ1-3; 9 bases map to TRBD1. The CDR3 totals 19 residues. V lost 5 bases, J lost 7 bases, and 21 bases stayed unmatched. Germline CDR1 reads SEHNR; CDR2 reads FQNEAQ (reference sequence).

This chain uses TRBV6-4 with TRBJ1-6; D might be TRBD1 (6 bases). CDR3 length: 14 amino acids. V gave up 4 bases and J gave up 7 bases, with 11 bases separating them. Germline CDR1 and CDR2: MRHNA and SNTAGT. The CDR3 DNA is TGTGCCAGCAGTGCCCGGACAGTCAATTCACCCCTCCACTTT. Amino acids: CASSARTVNSPLHF.

J is TRBJ2-2 and V is TRBV6-5; 7 bases line up with TRBD2. V dropped 0 bases and J dropped 5; count of bases not matched to a gene: 6. Germline CDR1 reads MNHEY; CDR2 reads SVGAGI. This CDR3 is 16 amino acids long. The CDR3 loop reads CASSYSQGGWTGELFF. CDR3 DNA: TGTGCCAGCAGTTACTCCCAGGGAGGGTGGACCGGGGAGCTGTTTTTT.

The chain combines TRBV10-3 with TRBJ1-5; 11 bases map to TRBD1. The CDR3 has 14 amino acids. Per the germline V gene, CDR1 is ENHRY and CDR2 is SYGVKD. Germline trimming cut 6 bases from V and 5 bases from J; bases unmatched to any gene: 3. CDR3 nucleotide sequence: TGTGCCATCAGCGGACAGGGGGCGGATCAGCCCCAGCATTTT. Protein sequence: CAISGQGADQPQHF.

The rearrangement links TRBV5-4 to TRBJ2-3, with 9 bases that match TRBD2. V was pared by 6 bases and J by 4 bases, with 9 bases of the junction left unmatched. The V gene's germline CDR1 is SGHNT and CDR2 YYREEE (reference sequence). This CDR3 contains 15 residues. The CDR3 spells CASTPRREGADTQYF. In DNA form, the CDR3 reads TGTGCCAGCACCCCCAGGCGGGAGGGTGCAGATACGCAGTATTTT.

This clone was observed a few times. This rearrangement joins TRBV19 to TRBJ1-6; D not resolved. The germline V and J ends were trimmed by 4 bases and 8 bases, with 6 bases remaining between them. Germline V gene sequence: CDR1 LNHDA, CDR2 SQIVND (reference sequence). The CDR3 extends over 12 amino acids. This CDR3 is CASSNLDSPLHF. The CDR3 nucleotides are TGTGCCAGTAGTAATCTAGATTCACCCCTCCACTTT.

This clone was counted once. The V call is TRBV5-6, the J call TRBJ2-7, with a tentative D call TRBD1 (5 bases). Trimming removed 2 bases from V and 7 bases from J, with 28 bases in between. Germline V gives CDR1 SGHDT, CDR2 YYEEEE. This CDR3 region has 18 residues. The chain's CDR3 is CASSFLPTAIAPREEQYF. The CDR3 DNA sequence: TGTGCCAGCAGCTTTTTGCCCACGGCCATAGCACCCAGGGAAGAGCAGTACTTC.

The V and J genes are TRBV5-1 and TRBJ1-4; D possibly corresponds to TRBD1 (5 bases). Germline CDR1 reads SGHRS; CDR2 reads YFSETQ. V was pared by 5 bases and J by 5 bases, with 13 bases between. The CDR3 is made up of 14 amino acids. The CDR3 reads CASSSGTSNEKLFF. The CDR3, as DNA: TGCGCCAGCAGTTCCGGGACTAGCAATGAAAAACTGTTTTTT.

The chain is built from TRBV14 and TRBJ2-2; possibly TRBD2 for D (5 bases). The CDR3 contains 15 residues. Germline CDR1 reads SGHDN; CDR2 reads FVKESK. Trimming removed 4 bases from V and 5 bases from J, with 14 bases in between. CDR3 amino acids: CASSRLVGGTGELFF. The CDR3 DNA is TGTGCCAGCAGCCGCCTAGTCGGAGGAACCGGGGAGCTGTTTTTT.